Following are 5 T cell receptor beta chains from one sample sequenced in a study of PD-1 blockade in mismatch repair-deficient tumors (dated by TCRdb to about 2017). Explained via the paper, the time point label denotes: peripheral blood before pembrolizumab. Preparation of the library involved the immunoSEQ multiplex PCR assay. TCRdb limited this immuneACCESS table to in-frame rearrangements with V and J called. A share of clones is missing; checked studies link under half to unresolved V genes, and the rest is unexplained. The sample contains some 25,000 clones, about four fifths of them found a single time. The leading ten clones occupy approximately 3% of the sample. The sample consisted of PBMCs, taken before pembrolizumab treatment. The receptors shown here come from an adult with mismatch repair-deficient cancer.

This clone has a single count. CDR3 sequence (DNA): TGTGCCAGTCACCCAGGCAGCGGTGAGCAGTTCTTC. This sequence encodes CASHPGSGEQFF. The chain uses TRBV19 and TRBJ2-1; possible D gene TRBD2, 5 bases. Trimming cost V 8 bases and J 9 bases, with 14 bases left between them. CDR1 is LNHDA, CDR2 SQIVND, per germline (reference sequence). The length of the CDR3 is 12 residues.

CDR3 nucleotides: TGTGCCAGCAGTCTTGACGACAGAGGTGGGCGCGGCTACACCTTC. Its translation is CASSLDDRGGRGYTF. The rearrangement links TRBV28 to TRBJ1-2; weak D call: TRBD1 (5 bases). The germline CDR1 and CDR2 sequences are MDHEN and SYDVKM. Trimming shortened V by 5 bases and J by 8 bases, and 21 bases separated the two germline ends. This CDR3 is built from 15 residues.

The V gene is TRBV27, the J gene TRBJ2-2; unclear D gene. Germline assignment: CDR1 MNHEY and CDR2 SMNVEV (reference sequence). CDR3 length equals 14 residues. Between the trimmed V and J ends, which lost 6 bases and 0 bases, there was a span of 8 bases. The DNA for the CDR3 is TGTGCCAGCAGATATTTCGCGAACACCGGGGAGCTGTTTTTT. This sequence encodes CASRYFANTGELFF.

J is TRBJ1-3 and V is TRBV9; D not certain. The V gene lost 3 bases and the J gene lost 3 bases, with 7 bases spanning the gap. CDR3 length equals 13 residues. Germline V lookup: CDR1 SGDLS, CDR2 YYNGEE. CDR3: CASSAGYGNTIYF. The CDR3 nucleotides read TGTGCCAGCAGCGCGGGTTATGGAAACACCATATATTTT. The variable domain in full, with the rest retrieved from reference TRBV9 and TRBJ1-3, is DSGVTQTPKHLITATGQRVTLRCSPRSGDLSVYWYQQSLDQGLQFLIQYYNGEERAKGNILERFSAQQFPDLHSELNLSSLELGDSALYFCASSAGYGNTIYFGEGSWLTVV.

The chain joins TRBV9 to TRBJ2-3; 10 nucleotides align to TRBD1. The CDR3 spans 17 residues. The germline gives CDR1 SGDLS, CDR2 YYNGEE. The V gene end was trimmed by 4 bases and the J gene end by 4 bases; junction bases not matched to a gene: 12. The CDR3: CASSLRVGTGVADTQYF. The CDR3 DNA reads TGTGCCAGCAGCCTTCGTGTGGGGACAGGGGTGGCAGATACGCAGTATTTT.